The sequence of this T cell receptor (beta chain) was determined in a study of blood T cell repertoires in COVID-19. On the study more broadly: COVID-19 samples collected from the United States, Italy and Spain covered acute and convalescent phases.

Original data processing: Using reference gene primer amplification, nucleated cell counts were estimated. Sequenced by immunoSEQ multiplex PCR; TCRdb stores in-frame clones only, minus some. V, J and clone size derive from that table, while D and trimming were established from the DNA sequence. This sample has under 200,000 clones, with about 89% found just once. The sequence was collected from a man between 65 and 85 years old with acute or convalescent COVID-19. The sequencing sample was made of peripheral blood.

Here the CDR3 reads CASSRQGPGELFF. The CDR3 coding sequence is TGTGCCAGCAGCCGTCAGGGCCCCGGGGAGCTGTTTTTT. This sequence joins TRBV11-3 and TRBJ2-2; a possible D gene is TRBD1 (5 bases). CDR1 is SGHNT, CDR2 YENEEA, per germline. This CDR3 comprises 13 residues. V lost 5 bases, J lost 6 bases, and 10 bases lay in between.